This TCR beta chain was identified in a study of blood T cell repertoires in COVID-19. V trimming: 3 bases; J trimming: 4 bases; junction bases outside the gene matches: 17. CDR1 and CDR2 from the germline V gene are MGHRA and YSYEKL. This CDR3 comprises 20 residues. In the authors' methods: How many nucleated cells were present was estimated from reference gene primer amplification. Method: immunoSEQ multiplex PCR; TCRdb's copy keeps in-frame clones and lacks some. The V and J calls and clone size are taken from that table; D and trimming were inferred from the DNA. Of 300,000 to 350,000 clones listed, over 75% are singletons. A single count supports this clone.

Input material: PBMCs or T cells enriched from blood (not recorded which). The TCR sequence derives from a man younger than 45 who had recovered from COVID-19. This chain uses TRBV4-1 with TRBJ2-3; 12 nucleotides line up with TRBD2. In DNA form, the CDR3 reads TGCGCCAGCAGCCACCGGCTAGCGGGGGGGAATTCTGGGTCGGCAGATACGCAGTATTTT. This codes for CASSHRLAGGNSGSADTQYF.